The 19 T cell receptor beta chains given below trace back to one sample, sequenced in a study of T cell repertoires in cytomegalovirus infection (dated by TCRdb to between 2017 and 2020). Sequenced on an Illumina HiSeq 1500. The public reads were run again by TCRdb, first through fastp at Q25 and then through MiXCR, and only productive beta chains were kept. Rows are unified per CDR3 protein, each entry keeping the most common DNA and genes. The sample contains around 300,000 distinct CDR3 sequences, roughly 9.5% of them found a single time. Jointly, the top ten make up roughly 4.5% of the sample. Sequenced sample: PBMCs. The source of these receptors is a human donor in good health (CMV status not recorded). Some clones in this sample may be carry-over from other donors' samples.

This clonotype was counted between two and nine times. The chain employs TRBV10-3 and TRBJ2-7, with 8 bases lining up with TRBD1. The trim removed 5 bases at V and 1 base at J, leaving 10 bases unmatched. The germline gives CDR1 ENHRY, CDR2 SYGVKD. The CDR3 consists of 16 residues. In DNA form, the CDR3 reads TGTGCCATCAGTCGAACCTTGACAGGGGAATCCTACGAGCAGTACTTC. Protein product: CAISRTLTGESYEQYF.

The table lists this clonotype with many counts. The CDR3 sequence is CASSFLVETRGTIQYF. The DNA of the CDR3 is TGTGCCAGCAGCTTTTTGGTAGAGACCCGGGGAACCATTCAGTACTTC. The gene calls are TRBV7-8 and TRBJ2-4; TRBD2 might be the D (5 bases). CDR3 length: 16 residues. From germline, CDR1 is SGHVS and CDR2 FQNEAQ. The ends were cut back, 3 bases at V and 9 bases at J, with 21 bases in the middle.

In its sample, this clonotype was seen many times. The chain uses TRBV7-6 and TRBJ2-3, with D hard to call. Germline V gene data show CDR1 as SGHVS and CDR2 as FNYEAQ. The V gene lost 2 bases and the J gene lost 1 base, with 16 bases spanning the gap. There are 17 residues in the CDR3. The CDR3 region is CASSLRVSPSGTDTQYF. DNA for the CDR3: TGTGCCAGCAGCTTAAGAGTCTCGCCTTCTGGCACAGATACGCAGTATTTT.

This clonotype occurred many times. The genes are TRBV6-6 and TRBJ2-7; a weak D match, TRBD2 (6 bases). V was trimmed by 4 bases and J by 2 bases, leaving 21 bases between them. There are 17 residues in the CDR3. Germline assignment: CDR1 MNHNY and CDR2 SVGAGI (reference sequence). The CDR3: CASSSLGWRGATYEQYF. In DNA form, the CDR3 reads TGTGCCAGCAGTTCCCTTGGGTGGCGGGGAGCTACCTACGAGCAGTACTTC.

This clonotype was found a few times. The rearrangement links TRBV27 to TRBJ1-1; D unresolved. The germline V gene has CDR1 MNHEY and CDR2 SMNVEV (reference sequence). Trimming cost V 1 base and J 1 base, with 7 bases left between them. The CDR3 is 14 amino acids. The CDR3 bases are TGTGCCAGCAGTTTATTTTGGGGGAACACTGAAGCTTTCTTT. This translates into CASSLFWGNTEAFF.

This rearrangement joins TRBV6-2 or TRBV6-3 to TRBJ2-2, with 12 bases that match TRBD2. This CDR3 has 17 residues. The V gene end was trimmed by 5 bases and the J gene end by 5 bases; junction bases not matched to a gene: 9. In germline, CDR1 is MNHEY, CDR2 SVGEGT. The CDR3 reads CASSRRLAGVETGELFF. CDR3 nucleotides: TGTGCCAGCAGTCGACGACTAGCGGGAGTAGAGACCGGGGAGCTGTTTTTT.

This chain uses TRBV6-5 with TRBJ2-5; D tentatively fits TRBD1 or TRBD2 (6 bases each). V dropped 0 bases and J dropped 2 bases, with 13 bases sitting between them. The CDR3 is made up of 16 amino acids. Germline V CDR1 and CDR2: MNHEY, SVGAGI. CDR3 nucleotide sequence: TGTGCCAGCAGTTACTCCCGGGGGCCAGGACAAGAGACCCAGTACTTC. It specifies CASSYSRGPGQETQYF.

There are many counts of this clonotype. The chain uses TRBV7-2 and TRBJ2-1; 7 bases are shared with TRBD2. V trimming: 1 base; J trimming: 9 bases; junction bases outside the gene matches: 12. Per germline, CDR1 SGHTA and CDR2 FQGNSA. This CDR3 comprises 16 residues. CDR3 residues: CASSLGNGRSFSEQFF. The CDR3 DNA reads TGTGCCAGCAGCTTAGGCAACGGGAGGAGCTTTTCTGAGCAGTTCTTC.

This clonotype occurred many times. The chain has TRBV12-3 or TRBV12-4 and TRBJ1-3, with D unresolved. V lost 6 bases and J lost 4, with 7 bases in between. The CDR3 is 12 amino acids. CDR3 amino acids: CASSFAGNTIYF. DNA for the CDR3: TGTGCCAGCAGCTTTGCCGGAAACACCATATATTTT.

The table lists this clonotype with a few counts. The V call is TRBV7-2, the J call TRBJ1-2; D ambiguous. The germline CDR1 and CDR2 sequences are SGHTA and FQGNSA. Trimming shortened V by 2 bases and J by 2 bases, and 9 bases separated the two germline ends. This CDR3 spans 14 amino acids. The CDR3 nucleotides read TGTGCCAGCAGCTTACGAGAGGAGAACTATGGCTACACCTTC. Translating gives CASSLREENYGYTF.

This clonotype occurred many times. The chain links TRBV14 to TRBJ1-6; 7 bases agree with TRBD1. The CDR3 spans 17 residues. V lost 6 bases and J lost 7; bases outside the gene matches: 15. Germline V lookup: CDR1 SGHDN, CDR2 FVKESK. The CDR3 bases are TGTGCCAGCAGGAGGGGAAGGGGGCTATCGGACAATTCACCCCTCCACTTT. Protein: CASRRGRGLSDNSPLHF.

The CDR3 coding sequence is TGTGCCAGCAGTTTACATCGGGGACCATACGAGCAGTACTTC. Its protein product is CASSLHRGPYEQYF. The chain carries TRBV12-3 or TRBV12-4 and TRBJ2-7; D tentatively fits TRBD1 or TRBD2 (5 bases each). This CDR3 comprises 14 residues. V was shortened by 2 bases and J by 4 bases, with 12 bases between the two germline ends.

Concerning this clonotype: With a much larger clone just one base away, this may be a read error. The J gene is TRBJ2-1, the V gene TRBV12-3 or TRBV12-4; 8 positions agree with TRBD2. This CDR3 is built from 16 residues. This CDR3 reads CASSLFPGGSYNEPFF. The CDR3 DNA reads TGTGCCAGCAGTTTATTTCCGGGGGGGTCCTACAATGAGCCGTTCTTC.

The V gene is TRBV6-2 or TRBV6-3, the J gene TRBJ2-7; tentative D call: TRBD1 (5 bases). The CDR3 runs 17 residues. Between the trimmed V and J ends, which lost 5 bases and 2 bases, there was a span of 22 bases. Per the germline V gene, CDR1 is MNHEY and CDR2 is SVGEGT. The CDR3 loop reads CASSRTRGAEVTYEQYF. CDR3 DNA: TGTGCCAGCAGTCGTACAAGGGGCGCAGAGGTGACCTACGAGCAGTACTTC.

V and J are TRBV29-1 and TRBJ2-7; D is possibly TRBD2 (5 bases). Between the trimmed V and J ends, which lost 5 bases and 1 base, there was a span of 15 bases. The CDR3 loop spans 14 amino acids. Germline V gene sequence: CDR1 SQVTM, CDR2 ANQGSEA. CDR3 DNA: TGCAGCGTTAGCGGCGGAACGAGTTCCTACGAGCAGTACTTC. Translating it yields CSVSGGTSSYEQYF.

The CDR3 sequence: CASSQNLAGGYNEQFF. The CDR3, as DNA: TGTGCCAGCAGCCAAAATCTAGCGGGAGGCTACAATGAGCAGTTCTTC. The chain couples TRBV7-9 to TRBJ2-1, with TRBD2 identical over 11 bases. V lost 5 bases to trimming and J lost 3 bases; unmatched junction nucleotides: 6. This CDR3 comprises 16 residues. The V gene's germline CDR1 is SEHNR and CDR2 FQNEAQ (reference sequence).

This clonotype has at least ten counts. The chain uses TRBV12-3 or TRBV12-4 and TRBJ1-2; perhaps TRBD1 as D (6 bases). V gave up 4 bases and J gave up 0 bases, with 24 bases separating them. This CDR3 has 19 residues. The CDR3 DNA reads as TGTGCCAGCAGTTCTGCCTCCGGGACACTAAGGATCGCTAACTATGGCTACACCTTC. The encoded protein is CASSSASGTLRIANYGYTF.

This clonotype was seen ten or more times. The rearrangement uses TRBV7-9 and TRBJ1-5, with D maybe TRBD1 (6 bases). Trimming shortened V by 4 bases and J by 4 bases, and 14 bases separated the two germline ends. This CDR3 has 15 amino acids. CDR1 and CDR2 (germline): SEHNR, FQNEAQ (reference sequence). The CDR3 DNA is TGTGCCAGCAGCTCGGCTGGGCAGGGGAATCAGCCCCAGCATTTT. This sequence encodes CASSSAGQGNQPQHF.

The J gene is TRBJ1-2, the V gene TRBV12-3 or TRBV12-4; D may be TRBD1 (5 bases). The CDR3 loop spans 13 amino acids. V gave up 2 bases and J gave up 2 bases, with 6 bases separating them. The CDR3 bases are TGTGCCAGCAGTTTATGGGGGAACTATGGCTACACCTTC. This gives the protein CASSLWGNYGYTF.